The 15 T cell receptor beta chains in this list originate from one sample, sequenced in a study of blood T cell repertoires in COVID-19 (dated by TCRdb to about 2020). Libraries were prepared through the immunoSEQ multiplex PCR assay. TCRdb took this table from immuneACCESS and kept in-frame rearrangements with V and J called. Such tables lack part of the clones; where checked against another copy, unresolved V genes explain under half of the gap, and the rest is unexplained. This sample has about 33,000 clones in its table, and 85% to 95% of those were observed once. Of the sample, over 0.7% is held by the ten largest clones. Sequencing was carried out using peripheral blood. Receptors were obtained from a male donor with active COVID-19.

The V gene is TRBV7-9, the J gene TRBJ1-2, with a weak D call TRBD1 (5 bases). The CDR3 is made up of 15 amino acids. The V end was cut by 5 bases, the J end by 0 bases, with 13 bases between. CDR1 is SEHNR and CDR2 is FQNEAQ in the germline V gene (reference sequence). This chain's CDR3 is CASSPAGLPNYGYTF. CDR3 sequence (DNA): TGTGCCAGCAGCCCGGCAGGGCTACCTAACTATGGCTACACCTTC. Combining the CDR3 with reference TRBV7-9 and TRBJ1-2 gives the whole variable domain DTGVSQNPRHKITKRGQNVTFRCDPISEHNRLYWYRQTLGQGPEFLTYFQNEAQLEKSRLLSDRFSAERPKGSFSTLEIQRTEQGDSAMYLCASSPAGLPNYGYTFGSGTRLTVV.

The chain combines TRBV18 with TRBJ2-3, with TRBD2 matching over 10 bases. CDR1 is KGHSH and CDR2 is LQKENI in the germline V gene. The V gene end was trimmed by 5 bases and the J gene end by 2 bases; junction bases not matched to a gene: 13. This CDR3 is built from 18 residues. The CDR3 loop reads CASSSGLADESYTDTQYF. CDR3 coding DNA: TGTGCCAGCTCATCAGGACTAGCGGACGAATCTTACACAGATACGCAGTATTTT.

The V and J genes are TRBV12-5 and TRBJ2-7; possible D gene TRBD2, 5 bases. This CDR3 comprises 16 residues. The V end was cut by 6 bases, the J end by 4 bases, with 22 bases between. The V gene's germline CDR1 is LGHNT and CDR2 FRNRAP. The CDR3 DNA is TGTGCTAGTGGCCGACATGGTAGCGTGGAACTTTACGAGCAGTACTTC. This translates into CASGRHGSVELYEQYF. The whole variable domain, remainder taken from reference TRBV12-5 and TRBJ2-7, is DARVTQTPRHKVTEMGQEVTMRCQPILGHNTVFWYRQTMMQGLELLAYFRNRAPLDDSGMPKDRFSAEMPDATLATLKIQPSEPRDSAVYFCASGRHGSVELYEQYFGPGTRLTVT.

This chain uses TRBV18 with TRBJ2-1, with D maybe TRBD1 (7 bases). The V gene lost 5 bases and the J gene lost 7 bases, with 18 bases spanning the gap. Germline lookup yields CDR1 KGHSH and CDR2 LQKENI. The CDR3 totals 15 residues. In nucleotides, the CDR3 is TGTGCCAGCTCATCCCGACAGGGTGGGGGGAATGAGCAGTTCTTC. Encoded protein: CASSSRQGGGNEQFF. The full variable domain, its missing parts supplied by reference TRBV18 and TRBJ2-1, is NAGVMQNPRHLVRRRGQEARLRCSPMKGHSHVYWYRQLPEEGLKFMVYLQKENIIDESGMPKERFSAEFPKEGPSILRIQQVVRGDSAAYFCASSSRQGGGNEQFFGPGTRLTVL.

This clone was seen just once. The chain uses TRBV2 and TRBJ1-5, with TRBD1 matching over 7 bases. Unmatched junction bases numbered 8, after V lost 6 bases and J lost 3 bases. The CDR3 covers 15 residues. The germline V gene encodes CDR1 SNHLY and CDR2 FYNNEI. Written as DNA, the CDR3 is TGTGCCAGCAGCGCGGGACAGATCCCCAATCAGCCCCAGCATTTT. It encodes CASSAGQIPNQPQHF.

This clone was seen only a few times. This sequence joins TRBV5-4 and TRBJ2-2; 9 bases are shared with TRBD1. V was pared by 0 bases and J by 6 bases, with 9 bases of the junction left unmatched. The CDR3 loop spans 17 amino acids. Germline V lookup: CDR1 SGHNT, CDR2 YYREEE (reference sequence). The CDR3 region has the DNA TGTGCCAGCAGCTTGGTTGTTTCGGACAGGGGCTCCGGGGAGCTGTTTTTT. Translation: CASSLVVSDRGSGELFF.

This chain links TRBV19 with TRBJ2-5; 11 bases agree with TRBD1. Germline-derived CDR1 and CDR2 are LNHDA and SQIVND (reference sequence). J was trimmed by 4 bases and V by 5 bases; bases with no gene match: 9. CDR3 size: 16 residues. For the CDR3, the DNA is TGTGCCAGTAGTGAGTCCCCGGGACAGGGGGTAGAGACCCAGTACTTC. Its translation: CASSESPGQGVETQYF.

The chain is built from TRBV19 and TRBJ2-1, with unresolved D. Germline V CDR1 and CDR2: LNHDA, SQIVND (reference sequence). The CDR3 is made up of 13 amino acids. Trimming stripped 1 base from V and 9 bases from J, with 10 bases between. CDR3: CASSIGPYGEQFF. DNA of the CDR3: TGTGCCAGTAGTATAGGTCCGTACGGTGAGCAGTTCTTC.

The V call is TRBV4-1, the J call TRBJ1-1; D is uncertain. The CDR3 has 15 amino acids. V lost 4 bases to trimming and J lost 4 bases, with 16 bases between them. The V gene's germline CDR1 is MGHRA and CDR2 YSYEKL. The DNA of the CDR3 is TGCGCCAGCAGCCCGGGTCGCAGCCGACTCACTGAAGCTTTCTTT. Translation: CASSPGRSRLTEAFF.

The rearrangement joins TRBV19 to TRBJ2-7, with 9 nucleotides matching TRBD1. The V gene end was trimmed by 6 bases and the J gene end by 6 bases; junction bases not matched to a gene: 9. CDR1 and CDR2 (germline): LNHDA, SQIVND (reference sequence). This CDR3 is 14 amino acids long. The CDR3 bases are TGTGCCAGTAGCGCCGGGACAGGGTTTGCCGAGCAGTACTTC. It translates to CASSAGTGFAEQYF.

The rearrangement uses TRBV20-1 and TRBJ2-1, with TRBD2 matching over 7 bases. Germline V gene sequence: CDR1 DFQATT, CDR2 SNEGSKA (reference sequence). This CDR3 is 13 amino acids long. The junction had 6 bases not matched to a gene; V was cut back by 3 bases and J by 7 bases. The CDR3 loop is CSASSLAENEQFF. The DNA for the CDR3 is TGCAGTGCTAGTTCCCTAGCGGAGAATGAGCAGTTCTTC.

This clone came up once. This chain connects TRBV4-1 to TRBJ2-7; maybe TRBD1 (6 bases). Trimming took 3 bases from V and 4 from J, leaving 19 bases between them. Germline-derived CDR1 and CDR2 are MGHRA and YSYEKL. The CDR3 has 16 amino acids. The DNA for the CDR3 is TGCGCCAGCAGCCACAGTTTATCGGGACAAAGGTACGAGCAGTACTTC. Translation gives CASSHSLSGQRYEQYF.

This clone was seen only once. V usage is TRBV15 and J usage is TRBJ1-2; D remains ambiguous. The ends were cut back, 2 bases at V and 8 bases at J, with 9 bases in the middle. CDR1 and CDR2 (germline): LNHNV, YYDKDF (reference sequence). CDR3 length equals 12 residues. The CDR3 nucleotides are TGTGCCACCAGCAGACCTAGGGAGGGCTACACCTTC. This gives the protein CATSRPREGYTF.

This clone has just a few counts. This chain joins TRBV6-5 and TRBJ1-2, with 11 bases that match TRBD1. Per the germline V gene, CDR1 is MNHEY and CDR2 is SVGAGI. The CDR3 is 14 residues long. Unmatched junction bases numbered 3, after V lost 2 bases and J lost 7 bases. CDR3 nucleotide sequence: TGTGCCAGCAGTTACACGGGACAGGGGGTTGGCTACACCTTC. The encoded protein is CASSYTGQGVGYTF.

A single count supports this clone. The chain combines TRBV5-4 with TRBJ2-3; TRBD1 agrees at 7 bases. The germline V gene encodes CDR1 SGHNT and CDR2 YYREEE (reference sequence). This CDR3 comprises 13 residues. V was pared by 5 bases and J by 4 bases, with 4 bases of the junction left unmatched. The CDR3 DNA reads as TGTGCCAGCAGTGACAGGGTGCCAGATACGCAGTATTTT. The encoded protein is CASSDRVPDTQYF.